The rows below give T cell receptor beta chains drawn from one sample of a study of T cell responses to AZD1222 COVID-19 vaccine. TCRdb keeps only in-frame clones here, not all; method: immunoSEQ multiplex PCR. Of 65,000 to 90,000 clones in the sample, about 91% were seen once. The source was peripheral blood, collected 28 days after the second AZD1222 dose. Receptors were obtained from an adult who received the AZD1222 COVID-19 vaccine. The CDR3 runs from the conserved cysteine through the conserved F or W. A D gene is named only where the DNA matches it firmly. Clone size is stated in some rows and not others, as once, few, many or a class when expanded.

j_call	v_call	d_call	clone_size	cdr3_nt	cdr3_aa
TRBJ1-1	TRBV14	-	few	TGTGCCAGCAGCAAAGAGACTTATTGGGGAGGAGGCACTGAAGCTTTCTTT	CASSKETYWGGGTEAFF
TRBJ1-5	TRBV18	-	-	TGTGCCAGCTCTTCGAGCACGGTTTCGTTAGGGTACAATCAGCCCCAGCATTTT	CASSSSTVSLGYNQPQHF
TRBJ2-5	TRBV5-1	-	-	TGCGCCAGCAGCTTGGCCGGAGGAAACCCCCGAGAGACCCAGTACTTC	CASSLAGGNPRETQYF
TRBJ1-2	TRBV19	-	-	TGTGCCAGTAGTATGGCCGCCAGGGGAGAGTATGGCTACACCTTC	CASSMAARGEYGYTF
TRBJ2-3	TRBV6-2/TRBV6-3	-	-	TGTGCCAGCAGTTACCAAACGGGACACGGTTCTAGCACAGATACGCAGTATTTT	CASSYQTGHGSSTDTQYF
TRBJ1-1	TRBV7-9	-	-	TGTGCCAGCAGCCGCGGCACTGAAGCTTTCTTT	CASSRGTEAFF
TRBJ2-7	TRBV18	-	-	TGTGCCAGCTCACGCCCACAGGGGGGGATTCGTGGGCATTACGAGCAGTACTTC	CASSRPQGGIRGHYEQYF
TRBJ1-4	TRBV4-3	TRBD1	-	TGCGCCAGCAGCCAAGCCCTCGGGACAGGGGAAAAACTGTTTTTT	CASSQALGTGEKLFF
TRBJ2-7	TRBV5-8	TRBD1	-	TGTGCCAGCTCTGCAACCGGGACAGCCTACGAGCAGTACTTC	CASSATGTAYEQYF
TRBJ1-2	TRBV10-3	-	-	TGTGCCGTCCATTTAGGGGGGGCTGGCTACACCTTC	CAVHLGGAGYTF
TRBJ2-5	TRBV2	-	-	TGTGCCAGCAGTGGGCTAGCTGAGACCCAGTACTTC	CASSGLAETQYF
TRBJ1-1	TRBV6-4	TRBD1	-	TGTGCCAGCAGTACCTCGTACGGCACAGGGGCGACTGAAGCTTTCTTT	CASSTSYGTGATEAFF
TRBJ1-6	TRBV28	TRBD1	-	TGTGCCAGCAGTCAGGGGGGGTATAATTCACCCCTCCACTTT	CASSQGGYNSPLHF
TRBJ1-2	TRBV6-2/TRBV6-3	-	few	TGTGCCAGCAGTTCAAACTGGGCCCGCTATGGCTACACCTTC	CASSSNWARYGYTF
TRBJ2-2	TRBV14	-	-	TGTGCCAGCAGCCAAGTTGGGACGGGGAACACCGGGGAGCTGTTTTTT	CASSQVGTGNTGELFF
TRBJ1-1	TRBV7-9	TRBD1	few	TGTGCCAGCAGCCCGGGATACAGGGGGAACACTGAAGCTTTCTTT	CASSPGYRGNTEAFF
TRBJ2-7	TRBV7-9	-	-	TGTGCCAGCAGCGCCGCCTACGAGCAGTACTTC	CASSAAYEQYF
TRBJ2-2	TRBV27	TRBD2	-	TGTGCCAGCAGTACCCTCGGGGGGGCGGGCACCGGGGAGCTGTTTTTT	CASSTLGGAGTGELFF
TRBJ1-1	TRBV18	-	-	TGTGCCAGCTCACCAACTTCGGAGAACACTGAAGCTTTCTTT	CASSPTSENTEAFF
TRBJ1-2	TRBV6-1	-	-	TGTGCCAGCAGTGAGTCGGGGGCTCTTTACTATGGCTACACCTTC	CASSESGALYYGYTF
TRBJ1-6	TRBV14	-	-	TGTGCCAGCAGCCAAGATACCCCGGGGACCAATTCACCCCTCCACTTT	CASSQDTPGTNSPLHF
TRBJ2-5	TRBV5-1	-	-	TGCGCCAGCAGCTTGAGCGGGCAGGAGACCCAGTACTTC	CASSLSGQETQYF